The 20 T cell receptor beta chains given below trace back to one sample, sequenced in a study of vaccination effects on CD4 cells after COVID-19. Assay used: immunoSEQ multiplex PCR; TCRdb lists only in-frame clones, some missing. The sample carries roughly 70,000 clones, about 80% recorded once. Viral peptide pool expansion of antigen-specific CD4+ T cells preceded sequencing in the ViraFEST assay. Once cultured for more than nine days, the cells underwent separation to obtain CD4+ T cells. Subjects were given two BNT162b2 or mRNA-1273 vaccine doses. The antigens these receptors bind are not known. The source material was CD4+ T cells from PBMCs cultured with HCoV-OC43 spike peptides, sampled after COVID-19 vaccination. The sample's subset: HCoV-OC43 spike overlapping peptide pool stimulation. Receptors were obtained from a human donor who received a COVID-19 vaccine.

The chain is built from TRBV9 and TRBJ1-2; D gene uncertain. Per germline, CDR1 SGDLS and CDR2 YYNGEE. The CDR3 consists of 13 residues. The V and J ends lost 3 bases and 3 bases respectively, with 9 bases between them. CDR3 nucleotide sequence: TGTGCCAGCAGCGGTAGGGCAGACTATGGCTACACCTTC. Protein: CASSGRADYGYTF. Supplemented by reference TRBV9 and TRBJ1-2, the full variable domain reads DSGVTQTPKHLITATGQRVTLRCSPRSGDLSVYWYQQSLDQGLQFLIQYYNGEERAKGNILERFSAQQFPDLHSELNLSSLELGDSALYFCASSGRADYGYTFGSGTRLTVV.

Only a few counts were recorded for this clone. The J gene is TRBJ2-3, the V gene TRBV12-3 or TRBV12-4, with unresolved D. Trimming stripped 3 bases from V and 5 bases from J, with 6 bases between. CDR3 length: 12 residues. CDR3 in DNA: TGTGCCAGCAGTTTTTTGCGAGATACGCAGTATTTT. It is translated as CASSFLRDTQYF.

This chain connects TRBV5-1 to TRBJ1-4; D might be TRBD1 (5 bases). The germline gives CDR1 SGHRS, CDR2 YFSETQ. Trimming cost V 4 bases and J 7 bases, with 14 bases left between them. This CDR3 is built from 14 residues. CDR3 residues: CASSPGTAVEKLFF. The CDR3 bases are TGCGCCAGCAGCCCGGGGACGGCAGTTGAAAAACTGTTTTTT.

This clone appeared a single time. The V and J genes are TRBV5-1 and TRBJ2-5, with D hard to call. There are 14 residues in the CDR3. Germline V gives CDR1 SGHRS, CDR2 YFSETQ. V shed 2 bases and J shed 3 bases, with 11 bases lying between them. Here the CDR3 reads CASSLGARKETQYF. In nucleotides, the CDR3 is TGCGCCAGCAGCTTAGGTGCGAGAAAAGAGACCCAGTACTTC.

This chain connects TRBV19 to TRBJ1-2; 10 nucleotides align to TRBD1. The germline V gene has CDR1 LNHDA and CDR2 SQIVND (reference sequence). The ends lost 4 bases at V and 7 bases at J; junction bases unmatched: 3. The CDR3 totals 13 residues. The CDR3 here is CASSRTGGTGYTF. The CDR3 DNA is TGTGCCAGTAGTAGGACAGGGGGAACTGGCTACACCTTC.

This chain connects TRBV27 to TRBJ1-5; TRBD1 aligns across 8 bases. The CDR3 spans 16 residues. CDR1 is MNHEY and CDR2 is SMNVEV in the germline V gene (reference sequence). V shed 6 bases, J shed 5 bases, and the junction held 12 bases outside the gene matches. The CDR3: CASSSTGGPNHQPQHF. In DNA, the CDR3 is TGTGCCAGCAGCTCCACAGGGGGTCCTAATCATCAGCCCCAGCATTTT.

The chain uses TRBV2 and TRBJ2-2; 7 positions match TRBD1. The ends lost 8 bases at V and 1 base at J; junction bases unmatched: 4. The CDR3 has 14 residues. Looked up from germline, CDR1 is SNHLY and CDR2 is FYNNEI. The CDR3 nucleotides read TGTGCCAGCGGAAGACAGGGGAACACCGGGGAGCTGTTTTTT. Amino acid sequence: CASGRQGNTGELFF.

This clone is a singleton in its sample. The V and J genes are TRBV18 and TRBJ1-2; TRBD1 aligns across 9 bases. Germline V gives CDR1 KGHSH, CDR2 LQKENI. V was pared by 3 bases and J by 2 bases, with 7 bases of the junction left unmatched. The CDR3 is made up of 16 amino acids. In DNA, the CDR3 is TGTGCCAGCTCACCCGGACAGGGGTTCCTCAACTATGGCTACACCTTC. It yields the protein CASSPGQGFLNYGYTF. Filled out from reference TRBV18 and TRBJ1-2, the complete variable domain reads NAGVMQNPRHLVRRRGQEARLRCSPMKGHSHVYWYRQLPEEGLKFMVYLQKENIIDESGMPKERFSAEFPKEGPSILRIQQVVRGDSAAYFCASSPGQGFLNYGYTFGSGTRLTVV.

The V gene is TRBV2, the J gene TRBJ1-2; D not resolved. Between the trimmed V and J ends, which lost 7 bases and 4 bases, there was a span of 13 bases. Germline CDR1 SNHLY, CDR2 FYNNEI. The CDR3 is made up of 13 amino acids. This chain's CDR3 is CASTLYPSYGYTF. The CDR3 bases are TGTGCCAGCACCCTTTACCCCTCCTATGGCTACACCTTC.

The gene calls are TRBV29-1 and TRBJ2-2, with unresolved D. V lost 4 bases to trimming and J lost 2 bases, with 11 bases between them. Germline V gene lookup returns CDR1 SQVTM and CDR2 ANQGSEA. The CDR3 runs to 14 residues. The CDR3 is CSVVLTVNTGELFF. The CDR3 coding sequence is TGCAGCGTTGTACTCACAGTAAACACCGGGGAGCTGTTTTTT.

The gene calls are TRBV14 and TRBJ2-3, with D maybe TRBD1 (7 bases). Trimming removed 4 bases from V and 4 bases from J, with 12 bases in between. The germline gives CDR1 SGHDN, CDR2 FVKESK. This CDR3 has 14 residues. The CDR3 bases are TGTGCCAGCAGCCTCGTCAGGGGGGCAGATACGCAGTATTTT. It codes for CASSLVRGADTQYF.

The genes are TRBV6-2 or TRBV6-3 and TRBJ2-2, with 7 positions matching TRBD1. The CDR3 length is 16 residues. Germline lookup yields CDR1 MNHEY and CDR2 SVGEGT. Trimming cost V 4 bases and J 5 bases; bases outside gene matches: 10. The chain's CDR3 is CASSSIRGRETGELFF. The CDR3 DNA reads TGTGCCAGCAGTTCAATAAGGGGGCGAGAAACCGGGGAGCTGTTTTTT.

The DNA of the CDR3 is TGCAGCGCCGGAGACAGGGAGCAGTTCTTC. This sequence encodes CSAGDREQFF. V and J are TRBV29-1 and TRBJ2-1, with D possibly being TRBD1 (6 bases). The CDR3 consists of 10 residues. Trimming removed 7 bases from V and 10 bases from J, with 11 bases in between. CDR1 is SQVTM and CDR2 is ANQGSEA in the germline V gene.

The rearrangement joins TRBV9 to TRBJ2-2; 10 nucleotides agree with TRBD2. This CDR3 contains 16 residues. Trimming at V came to 4 bases and at J to 4 bases, leaving 7 bases not matched to a gene. The germline gives CDR1 SGDLS, CDR2 YYNGEE. The CDR3 DNA follows: TGTGCCAGCAGCATCCGGAGCGGGGGGGCCACCGGGGAGCTGTTTTTT. Its translation: CASSIRSGGATGELFF.

The chain has TRBV2 and TRBJ1-4; D is perhaps TRBD1 (6 bases). V was shortened by 8 bases and J by 3 bases, with 10 bases between the two germline ends. This CDR3 is 13 amino acids long. Germline values: CDR1 SNHLY, CDR2 FYNNEI. The CDR3 nucleotides are TGTGCCAGCCTAAGACAGGCTAATGAAAAACTGTTTTTT. Protein sequence: CASLRQANEKLFF.

The chain is built from TRBV29-1 and TRBJ1-2, with 8 bases matching TRBD1. V lost 7 bases and J lost 3; bases outside the gene matches: 7. Germline CDR1 reads SQVTM; CDR2 reads ANQGSEA. CDR3 length: 13 amino acids. CDR3 sequence reads: CSAQDRAYYGYTF. As DNA, the CDR3 is TGCAGCGCTCAGGACAGGGCATACTATGGCTACACCTTC.

The chain links TRBV7-9 to TRBJ2-5; 8 positions agree with TRBD1. Germline CDR1 and CDR2: SEHNR and FQNEAQ (reference sequence). This CDR3 has 15 residues. The J segment lost 5 bases and the V segment lost 2 bases, leaving 7 bases of the junction unmatched. The chain's CDR3 is CASSLLAGGRETQYF. In DNA, the CDR3 is TGTGCCAGCAGCTTATTGGCAGGGGGCAGGGAGACCCAGTACTTC.

The chain links TRBV19 to TRBJ2-6, with D perhaps TRBD2 (5 bases). Germline CDR1 reads LNHDA; CDR2 reads SQIVND (reference sequence). V was clipped by 5 bases and J by 0 bases, with 14 bases between them. CDR3 length: 17 amino acids. The CDR3 nucleotides read TGTGCCAGTAGTCCCCAGAGGGCCCTCTCTGGGGCCAACGTCCTGACTTTC. Translating gives CASSPQRALSGANVLTF.

The chain carries TRBV18 and TRBJ2-5; possible D gene TRBD1, 6 bases. The CDR3 is 18 residues long. Germline V gene data show CDR1 as KGHSH and CDR2 as LQKENI. V lost 4 bases and J 2 bases, leaving 23 bases between the germline ends. The CDR3 nucleotides are TGTGCCAGCTCACATTATTATTCATCAGGGGCTGGGCAAGAGACCCAGTACTTC. Residues: CASSHYYSSGAGQETQYF.

J is TRBJ1-5 and V is TRBV18; D is unresolved. Germline-derived CDR1 and CDR2 are KGHSH and LQKENI. The CDR3 loop spans 14 amino acids. V was shortened by 1 base and J by 3 bases, with 7 bases between the two germline ends. CDR3 amino acids: CASSPQINNQPQHF. The CDR3 nucleotides read TGTGCCAGCTCACCACAAATTAACAATCAGCCCCAGCATTTT.